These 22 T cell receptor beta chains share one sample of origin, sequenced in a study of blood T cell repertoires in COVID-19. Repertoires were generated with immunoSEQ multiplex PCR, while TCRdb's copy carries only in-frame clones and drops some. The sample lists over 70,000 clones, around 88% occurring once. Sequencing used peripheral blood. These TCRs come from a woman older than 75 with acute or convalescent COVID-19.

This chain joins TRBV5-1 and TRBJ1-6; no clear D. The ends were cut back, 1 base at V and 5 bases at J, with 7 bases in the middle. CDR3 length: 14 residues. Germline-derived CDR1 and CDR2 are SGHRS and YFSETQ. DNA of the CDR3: TGCGCCAGCAGCTTGTTCGTTGATAATTCACCCCTCCACTTT. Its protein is CASSLFVDNSPLHF.

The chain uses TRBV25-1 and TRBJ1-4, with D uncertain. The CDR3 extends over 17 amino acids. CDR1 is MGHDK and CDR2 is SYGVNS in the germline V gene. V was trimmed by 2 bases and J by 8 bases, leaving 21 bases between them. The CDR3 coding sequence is TGTGCCAGCAGTGAAAGGAGTCAGTTTGCCCTTGGGGAAAAACTGTTTTTT. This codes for CASSERSQFALGEKLFF. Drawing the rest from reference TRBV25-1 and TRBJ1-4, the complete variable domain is EADIYQTPRYLVIGTGKKITLECSQTMGHDKMYWYQQDPGMELHLIHYSYGVNSTEKGDLSSESTVSRIRTEHFPLTLESARPSHTSQYLCASSERSQFALGEKLFFGSGTQLSVL.

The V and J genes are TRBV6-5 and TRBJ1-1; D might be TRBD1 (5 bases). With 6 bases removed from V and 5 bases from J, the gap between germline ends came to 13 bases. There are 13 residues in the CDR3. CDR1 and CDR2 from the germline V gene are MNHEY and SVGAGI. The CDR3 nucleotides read TGTGCCAGCAGCAGGGACGGAGGGACTGAAGCTTTCTTT. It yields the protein CASSRDGGTEAFF.

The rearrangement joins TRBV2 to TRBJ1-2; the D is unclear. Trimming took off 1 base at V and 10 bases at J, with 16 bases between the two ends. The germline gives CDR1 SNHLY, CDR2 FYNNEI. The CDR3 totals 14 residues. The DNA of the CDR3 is TGTGCCAGCAGTGAAGGGCAGATAAGCGGGGACTACACCTTC. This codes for CASSEGQISGDYTF.

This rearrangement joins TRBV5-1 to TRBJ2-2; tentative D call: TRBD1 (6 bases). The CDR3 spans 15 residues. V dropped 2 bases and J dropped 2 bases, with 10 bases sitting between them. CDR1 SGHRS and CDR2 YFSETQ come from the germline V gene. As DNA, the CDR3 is TGCGCCAGCAGCTTATCACAGGGAAACACCGGGGAGCTGTTTTTT. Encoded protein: CASSLSQGNTGELFF.

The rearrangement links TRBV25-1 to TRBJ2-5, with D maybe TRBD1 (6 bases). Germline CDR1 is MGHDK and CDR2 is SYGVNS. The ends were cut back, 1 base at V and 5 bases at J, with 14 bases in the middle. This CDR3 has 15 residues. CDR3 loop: CASSESTGNRETQYF. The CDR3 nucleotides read TGTGCCAGCAGTGAATCTACAGGGAACAGGGAGACCCAGTACTTC.

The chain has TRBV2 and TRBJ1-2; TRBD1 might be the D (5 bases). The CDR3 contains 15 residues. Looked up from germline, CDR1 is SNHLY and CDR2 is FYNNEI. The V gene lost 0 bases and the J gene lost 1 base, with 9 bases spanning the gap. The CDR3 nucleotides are TGTGCCAGCAGTGAAGCTACAGGAAATAACTATGGCTACACCTTC. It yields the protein CASSEATGNNYGYTF.

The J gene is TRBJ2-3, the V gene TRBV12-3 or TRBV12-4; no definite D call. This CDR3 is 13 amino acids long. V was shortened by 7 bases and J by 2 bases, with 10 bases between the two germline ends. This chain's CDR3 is CASMTRLTDTQYF. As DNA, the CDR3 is TGTGCCAGCATGACAAGGCTCACAGATACGCAGTATTTT.

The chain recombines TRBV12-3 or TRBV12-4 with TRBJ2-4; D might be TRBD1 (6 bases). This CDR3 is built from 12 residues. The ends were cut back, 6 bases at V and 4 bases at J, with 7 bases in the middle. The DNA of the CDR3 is TGTGCCAGCAGCACAGGGAAAAACATTCAGTACTTC. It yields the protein CASSTGKNIQYF.

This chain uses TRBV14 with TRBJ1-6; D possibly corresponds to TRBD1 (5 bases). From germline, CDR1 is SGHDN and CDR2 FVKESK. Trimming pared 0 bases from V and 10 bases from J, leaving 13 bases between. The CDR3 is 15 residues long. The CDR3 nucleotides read TGTGCCAGCAGCCAAGATAATCCATGGGGCTCACCCCTCCACTTT. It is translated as CASSQDNPWGSPLHF.

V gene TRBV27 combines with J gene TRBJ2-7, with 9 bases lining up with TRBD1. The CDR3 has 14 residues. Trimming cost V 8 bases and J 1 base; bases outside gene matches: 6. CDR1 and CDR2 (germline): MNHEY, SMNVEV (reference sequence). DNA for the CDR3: TGTGCCAGCGGACCCGGGACAGGGTCCTACGAGCAGTACTTC. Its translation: CASGPGTGSYEQYF.

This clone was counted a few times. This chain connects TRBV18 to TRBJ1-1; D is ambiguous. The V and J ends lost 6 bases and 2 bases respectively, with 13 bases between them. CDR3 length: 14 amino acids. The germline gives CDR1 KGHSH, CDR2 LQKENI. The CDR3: CASSPYSDNTEAFF. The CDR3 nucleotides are TGTGCCAGCTCGCCATACTCCGATAACACTGAAGCTTTCTTT.

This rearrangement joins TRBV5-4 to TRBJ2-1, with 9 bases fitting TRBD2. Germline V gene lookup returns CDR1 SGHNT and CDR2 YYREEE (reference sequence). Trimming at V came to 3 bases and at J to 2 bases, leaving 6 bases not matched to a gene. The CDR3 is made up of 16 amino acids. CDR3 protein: CASSSSSGGTYNEQFF. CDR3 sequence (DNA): TGTGCCAGCAGCTCGTCAAGCGGGGGGACCTACAATGAGCAGTTCTTC. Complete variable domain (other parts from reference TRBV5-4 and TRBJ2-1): ETGVTQSPTHLIKTRGQQVTLRCSSQSGHNTVSWYQQALGQGPQFIFQYYREEENGRGNFPPRFSGLQFPNYSSELNVNALELDDSALYLCASSSSSGGTYNEQFFGPGTRLTVL.

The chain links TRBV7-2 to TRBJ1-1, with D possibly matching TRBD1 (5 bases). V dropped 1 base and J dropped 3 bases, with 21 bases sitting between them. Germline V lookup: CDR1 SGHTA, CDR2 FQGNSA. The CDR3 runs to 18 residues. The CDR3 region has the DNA TGTGCCAGCAGCTTAGGGTTCGTCAGGGTAGGGAAGGACACTGAAGCTTTCTTT. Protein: CASSLGFVRVGKDTEAFF.

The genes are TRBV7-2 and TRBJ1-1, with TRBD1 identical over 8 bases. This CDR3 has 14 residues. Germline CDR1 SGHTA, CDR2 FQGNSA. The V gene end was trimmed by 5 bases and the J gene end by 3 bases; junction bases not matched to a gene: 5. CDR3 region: CASSLDRADTEAFF. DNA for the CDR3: TGTGCCAGCAGCCTGGACAGGGCTGACACTGAAGCTTTCTTT.

CDR3 protein: CASSPVDRGGTEAFF. In nucleotides, the CDR3 is TGCGCCAGCAGCCCGGTAGACAGGGGCGGGACTGAAGCTTTCTTT. V and J are TRBV5-1 and TRBJ1-1; 8 bases match TRBD1. The CDR3 sequence is 15 residues long. Germline trimming cut 4 bases from V and 5 bases from J; bases unmatched to any gene: 10. From germline, CDR1 is SGHRS and CDR2 YFSETQ.

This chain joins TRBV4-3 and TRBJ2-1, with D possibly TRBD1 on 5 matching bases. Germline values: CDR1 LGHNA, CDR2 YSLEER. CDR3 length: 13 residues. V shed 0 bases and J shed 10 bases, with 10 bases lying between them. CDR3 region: CASSQEEGAEQFF. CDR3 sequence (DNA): TGCGCCAGCAGCCAAGAAGAAGGGGCAGAGCAGTTCTTC.

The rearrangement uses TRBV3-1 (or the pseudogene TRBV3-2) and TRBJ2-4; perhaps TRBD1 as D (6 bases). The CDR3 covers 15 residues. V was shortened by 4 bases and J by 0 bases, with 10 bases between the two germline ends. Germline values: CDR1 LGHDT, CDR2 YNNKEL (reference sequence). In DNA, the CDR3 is TGTGCCAGCAGCCTTACAGGGATAGCCAAAAACATTCAGTACTTC. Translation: CASSLTGIAKNIQYF.

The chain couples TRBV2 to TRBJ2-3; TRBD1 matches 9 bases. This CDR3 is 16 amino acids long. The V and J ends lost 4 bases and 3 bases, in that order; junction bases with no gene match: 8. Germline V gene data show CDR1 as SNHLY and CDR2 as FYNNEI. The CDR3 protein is CASSVQGALWTDTQYF. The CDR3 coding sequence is TGTGCCAGCAGTGTACAGGGGGCGCTTTGGACAGATACGCAGTATTTT.

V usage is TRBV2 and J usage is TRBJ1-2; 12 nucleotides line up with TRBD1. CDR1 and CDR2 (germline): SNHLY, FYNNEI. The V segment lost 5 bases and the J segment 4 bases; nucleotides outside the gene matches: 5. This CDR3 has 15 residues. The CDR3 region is CASSTGQGASYGYTF. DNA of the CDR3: TGTGCCAGCAGTACGGGACAGGGGGCTTCCTATGGCTACACCTTC. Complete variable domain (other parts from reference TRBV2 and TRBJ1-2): EPEVTQTPSHQVTQMGQEVILRCVPISNHLYFYWYRQILGQKVEFLVSFYNNEISEKSEIFDDQFSVERPDGSNFTLKIRSTKLEDSAMYFCASSTGQGASYGYTFGSGTRLTVV.

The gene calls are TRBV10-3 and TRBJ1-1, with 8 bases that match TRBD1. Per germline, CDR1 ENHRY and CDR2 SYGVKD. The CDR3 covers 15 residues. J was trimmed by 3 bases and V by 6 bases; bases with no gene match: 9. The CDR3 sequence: CAISPRGLMDTEAFF. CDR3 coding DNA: TGTGCCATCAGCCCCAGGGGGCTGATGGACACTGAAGCTTTCTTT.

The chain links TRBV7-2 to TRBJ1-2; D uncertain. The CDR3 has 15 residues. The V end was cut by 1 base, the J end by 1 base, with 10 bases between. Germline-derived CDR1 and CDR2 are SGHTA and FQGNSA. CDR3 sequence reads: CASSLGFPSNYGYTF. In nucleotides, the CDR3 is TGTGCCAGCAGCTTAGGGTTCCCCAGTAACTATGGCTACACCTTC.